This T cell receptor beta chain is drawn from a study of blood T cells in healthy people across ages. Germline V lookup: CDR1 SGHTA, CDR2 FQGNSA. The CDR3 is 14 residues long. Losses at the gene ends were 5 bases for V and 5 bases for J; bases not matched to a gene: 8. This clonotype has only a few counts. Its antigen is unknown. Study outcomes and limitations: Age showed a roughly linear inverse relationship with TCR beta diversity per million T cells.

A sample-barcoded 5' primer and a J-beta primer mix were used in a second PCR of about 7 to 12 cycles. TCRdb redid the calling of the 5' RACE reads with MiXCR, one entry per CDR3 protein. The data show some 1.4 million distinct CDR3 sequences, about 40% seen once. This TCR came from a young woman in good health. The V gene is TRBV7-2, the J gene TRBJ2-7; 8 nucleotides align to TRBD1. Sequenced input: blood. CDR3 protein: CASSPRTGSNEQYF. CDR3 nucleotides: TGTGCCAGCAGCCCCCGGACAGGGTCTAACGAGCAGTACTTC.